The 23 T cell receptor beta chains listed next were all sequenced from one sample in a study of CXCR3-negative and CXCR3-positive naive CD8 T cells (dated by TCRdb to the late 2010s). The sequencing machine was a NextSeq 550. The Human TCR Profiling Kit (MiLaboratory) was used to make UMI-labeled 5' RACE TRB cDNA libraries. TCRdb reprocessed the reads, so every CDR3 protein sequence counts as one entry and DNA is not shown. The sample table holds approximately 140,000 distinct CDR3 sequences. The top ten clonotypes cover about 0.27% of the sample. The paper as a whole reports these results and caveats: Compared with CXCR3-negative naive cells, CXCR3-positive naive cells had TRB CDR3s with higher hydrophobicity (lower Kidera factor 4), lower energy, and higher strength and volume indices.

No antigen has been identified for these receptors. Sequencing input: naive CXCR3+ CD8+ T cells from blood. Explained via the paper, the cell subset or site label denotes: CD45RO-CCR7+CD27+CD95- naive CD8+ T cells expressing CXCR3 (TNR3+). The receptor source for this set is a human donor in good health. Some clones in this sample may be carry-over from other donors' samples.

The chain joins TRBV4-1 to TRBJ2-5; TCRdb designates TRBD2, a call that cannot be tested without DNA. Germline loops: CDR1 MGHRA, CDR2 YSYEKL. This CDR3 has 16 amino acids. This chain's CDR3 is CASSFLWSGVEGDRYF.

V is TRBV4-3 and J is TRBJ1-5. Germline V CDR1 and CDR2: LGHNA, YSLEER. This CDR3 has 13 amino acids. The CDR3 sequence: CASSQDGGKPQHF.

The chain combines TRBV5-6 with TRBJ1-1; TCRdb gives TRBD1 as the D gene, but with no DNA this cannot be confirmed. This CDR3 comprises 16 residues. CDR1 is SGHDT, CDR2 YYEEEE, per germline. CDR3 protein: CASSRTGTKGILEAFF.

The chain couples TRBV29-1 to TRBJ1-2. The germline V gene encodes CDR1 SQVTM and CDR2 ANQGSEA. The CDR3 length is 14 residues. CDR3 amino acids: CSVEAEETNYGYTF.

The chain uses TRBV3-1 and TRBJ2-1; TCRdb proposes TRBD2, but this gene call is untestable without DNA. This CDR3 has 14 amino acids. Germline-derived CDR1 and CDR2 are LGHDT and YNNKEL (reference sequence). The CDR3 region is CASSQAGGYNEQFF.

The CDR3 reads CASSKTGEVSYEQYF. V gene TRBV6-6 combines with J gene TRBJ2-7; no DNA is available, so the TRBD1 call from TCRdb remains unchecked. The CDR3 consists of 15 residues. Germline CDR1 reads MNHNY; CDR2 reads SVGAGI (reference sequence).

The CDR3 is CASSLLAGETYNEQFF. The chain employs TRBV7-9 and TRBJ2-1; TCRdb lists TRBD2, though no DNA is available to test this call. Germline V gene lookup returns CDR1 SEHNR and CDR2 FQNEAQ (reference sequence). The CDR3 is made up of 16 amino acids.

The chain employs TRBV10-3 and TRBJ1-1; TCRdb selects TRBD1, and the lack of DNA leaves this call unchecked. The CDR3 loop spans 14 amino acids. Germline CDR1 ENHRY, CDR2 SYGVKD. Here the CDR3 reads CAISEAGTGTEAFF.

This chain connects TRBV7-8 to TRBJ1-4; TCRdb's D call of TRBD1 is untestable without DNA. Germline loops: CDR1 SGHVS, CDR2 FQNEAQ. The CDR3 runs to 15 residues. CDR3 region: CASSLGDGSNEKLFF.

The rearrangement links TRBV6-6 to TRBJ2-7. Germline CDR1 is MNHNY and CDR2 is SVGAGI (reference sequence). The CDR3 spans 14 residues. Here the CDR3 reads CASSYEHATYEQYF.

The V and J genes are TRBV28 and TRBJ2-1; TCRdb's D gene call, TRBD1, goes unchecked for lack of DNA. CDR3 size: 13 residues. CDR1 and CDR2 from the germline V gene are MDHEN and SYDVKM. Here the CDR3 reads CASSLGGDDEQFF.

The rearrangement links TRBV7-9 to TRBJ2-7. CDR1 SEHNR and CDR2 FQNEAQ come from the germline V gene (reference sequence). There are 14 residues in the CDR3. CDR3 region: CASSLSQESYEQYF.

The chain carries TRBV5-1 and TRBJ1-5; TCRdb's assignment of TRBD1 cannot be checked, as there is no DNA. The CDR3 is 16 amino acids. From germline, CDR1 is SGHRS and CDR2 YFSETQ. This CDR3 is CASSYPDGAGNQPQHF.

The rearrangement links TRBV28 to TRBJ2-3; TCRdb indicates TRBD1, and absent DNA this call remains unverified. This CDR3 has 13 residues. CDR1 is MDHEN and CDR2 is SYDVKM in the germline V gene. This chain's CDR3 is CASRDRGSDTQYF.

The gene calls are TRBV29-1 and TRBJ2-7; TCRdb outputs TRBD1, but without DNA this stays unchecked. The CDR3 has 13 amino acids. Germline lookup yields CDR1 SQVTM and CDR2 ANQGSEA. The CDR3 region is CSVTGTGQYEQYF.

The rearrangement joins TRBV6-5 to TRBJ2-2; TCRdb's assignment of TRBD1 cannot be checked, as there is no DNA. The CDR3 loop spans 15 amino acids. Germline V CDR1 and CDR2: MNHEY, SVGAGI. CDR3 protein: CASSPHTGVTGELFF.

This chain's CDR3 is CASTLSMGTEAFF. The genes are TRBV5-1 and TRBJ1-1. Per germline, CDR1 SGHRS and CDR2 YFSETQ. The CDR3 is made up of 13 amino acids.

V is TRBV7-2 and J is TRBJ2-1; TCRdb's D call, TRBD1, is unchecked because there is no DNA. Germline assignment: CDR1 SGHTA and CDR2 FQGNSA. CDR3 size: 14 residues. CDR3 residues: CASTQGDYNNEQFF. The full variable domain, its missing parts supplied by reference TRBV7-2 and TRBJ2-1, is GAGVSQSPSNKVTEKGKDVELRCDPISGHTALYWYRQSLGQGLEFLIYFQGNSAPDKSGLPSDRFSAERTGGSVSTLTIQRTQQEDSAVYLCASTQGDYNNEQFFGPGTRLTVL.

The chain is built from TRBV5-1 and TRBJ2-1; the D call of TRBD1 rests on TCRdb alone, since no DNA is present to check it. The germline V gene encodes CDR1 SGHRS and CDR2 YFSETQ. CDR3 length: 13 amino acids. This chain's CDR3 is CASGTGVGYEQFF.

The CDR3 spells CASSYGAEAFF. The chain links TRBV6-5 to TRBJ1-1. The CDR3 runs to 11 residues. In germline, CDR1 is MNHEY, CDR2 SVGAGI.

The J gene is TRBJ2-7, the V gene TRBV6-1. Per germline, CDR1 MNHNS and CDR2 SASEGT. The CDR3 contains 12 residues. This chain's CDR3 is CASVSWNYEQYF.

This rearrangement joins TRBV18 to TRBJ2-7. Germline V gene sequence: CDR1 KGHSH, CDR2 LQKENI. This CDR3 has 16 amino acids. The CDR3 loop reads CASSPPGPGDLYEQYF.

The chain uses TRBV4-3 and TRBJ2-7; the D call from TCRdb, TRBD2, cannot be confirmed without DNA. Germline CDR1 and CDR2: LGHNA and YSLEER. The CDR3 is made up of 15 amino acids. CDR3 sequence: CASSRVLADGVEQYF.